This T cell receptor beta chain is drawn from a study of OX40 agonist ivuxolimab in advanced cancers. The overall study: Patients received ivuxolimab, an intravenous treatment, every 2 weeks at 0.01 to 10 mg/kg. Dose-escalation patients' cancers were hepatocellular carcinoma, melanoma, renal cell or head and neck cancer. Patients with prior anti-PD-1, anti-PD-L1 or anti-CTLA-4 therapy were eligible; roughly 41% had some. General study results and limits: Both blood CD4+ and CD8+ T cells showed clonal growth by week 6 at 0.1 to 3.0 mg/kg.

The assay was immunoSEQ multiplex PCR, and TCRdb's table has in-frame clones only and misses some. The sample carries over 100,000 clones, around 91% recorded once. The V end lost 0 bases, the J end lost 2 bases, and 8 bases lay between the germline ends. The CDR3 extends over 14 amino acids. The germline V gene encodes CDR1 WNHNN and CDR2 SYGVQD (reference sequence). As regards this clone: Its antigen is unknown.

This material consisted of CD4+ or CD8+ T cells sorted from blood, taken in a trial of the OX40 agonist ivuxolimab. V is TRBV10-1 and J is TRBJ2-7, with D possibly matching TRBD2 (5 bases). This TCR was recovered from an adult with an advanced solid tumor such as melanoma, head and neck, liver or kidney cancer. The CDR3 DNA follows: TGCGCCAGCAGTGAGTCCGGGAAAGCCTACGAGCAGTACTTC. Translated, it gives CASSESGKAYEQYF.